A selection of T cell receptor beta chains follows, all from one sample in a study of shared clonotypes between healthy human individuals. Generated by immunoSEQ multiplex PCR, the TCRdb table keeps only in-frame clones and is missing some. The data hold 550,000 to 750,000 clones, with 90% to 95% observed a single time. The sample comprised naive CD8+ T cells sorted from blood. These receptors all come from a man aged 30 to 45 in good health. The CDR3 runs from the conserved cysteine through the conserved F or W. A D gene is named only where the DNA matches it firmly. Not every row has a clone size; where given, it reads once, few, many or a size class.

J gene | V gene | D gene | clone size | CDR3 DNA | CDR3 protein
TRBJ2-2 | TRBV9 | - | - | TGTGCCAGCAGCGTGGGGGTGACCGGGGAGCTGTTTTTT | CASSVGVTGELFF
TRBJ1-1 | TRBV29-1 | - | few | TGCAGCGTTGCCCGCTTGAACACTGAAGCTTTCTTT | CSVARLNTEAFF
TRBJ2-7 | TRBV18 | - | - | TGTGCCAGCTCACCAGTGACTATGGACGACGAGCAGTACTTC | CASSPVTMDDEQYF
TRBJ2-1 | TRBV4-1 | - | - | TGCGCCAGCAGCCAAGTCCCGTTAGGGAATGAGCAGTTCTTC | CASSQVPLGNEQFF
TRBJ1-2 | TRBV19 | - | - | TGTGCCAGTAGTATCGGGGGTCCTGGCTACACCTTC | CASSIGGPGYTF
TRBJ2-1 | TRBV7-3 | - | - | TGTGCCAGCAGCTTAGGGCCCGATATGTACAATGAGCAGTTCTTC | CASSLGPDMYNEQFF
TRBJ1-4 | TRBV13 | TRBD1 | once | TGTGCCAGCAGCCGTCGAACAGGGGGCGGGGATGAAAAACTGTTTTTT | CASSRRTGGGDEKLFF
TRBJ2-7 | TRBV7-9 | - | - | TGTGCCAGCAGCTTATCTCCTAGTTTCGAGCAGTACTTC | CASSLSPSFEQYF
TRBJ2-3 | TRBV7-6 | - | - | TGTGCCAGCAGCTTAGGGACGGGAAGGGCCACAGATACGCAGTATTTT | CASSLGTGRATDTQYF
TRBJ1-4 | TRBV28 | TRBD1 | once | TGTGCCAGCAGTACCGGGACAGGGAGTGTAAGGAATGAAAAACTGTTTTTT | CASSTGTGSVRNEKLFF
TRBJ1-1 | TRBV6-5 | - | - | TGTGCCAGCAGCCCCACGCAAGCTTTCTTT | CASSPTQAFF
TRBJ1-1 | TRBV14 | - | once | TGTGCCAGCAGCCCTTCGACGGACACTGAAGCTTTCTTT | CASSPSTDTEAFF
TRBJ2-7 | TRBV28 | - | - | TGTGCCAGCAGTTTACCCGGGGCTACCCTCCACGAGCAGTACTTC | CASSLPGATLHEQYF
TRBJ2-7 | TRBV10-3 | - | - | TGTGCCATCAGTGAGAGGGGGGGTGGCGAGCAGTACTTC | CAISERGGGEQYF
TRBJ2-1 | TRBV28 | - | - | TGTGCCAGCAGCCTAGACATTTCCACCTACAATGAGCAGTTCTTC | CASSLDISTYNEQFF
TRBJ2-2 | TRBV7-7 | - | - | TGTGCCAGCGGGGCGTTGATCGGGACCGGGGAGCTGTTTTTT | CASGALIGTGELFF
TRBJ2-3 | TRBV29-1 | TRBD1 | - | TGCAGCGTTGGGGTCAGGGGGACAGATACGCAGTATTTT | CSVGVRGTDTQYF
TRBJ2-2 | TRBV9 | TRBD1 | once | TGTGCCAGCAGCCCCTGGACAGGGGGAACCGGGGAGCTGTTTTTT | CASSPWTGGTGELFF
TRBJ2-1 | TRBV20-1 | - | few | TGCAGTTCGCAATTTGTGGGTGAGCAGTTCTTC | CSSQFVGEQFF
TRBJ2-1 | TRBV7-3 | - | - | TGTGCCAGCAGCTTATTCGATAACAATGAGCAGTTCTTC | CASSLFDNNEQFF
TRBJ2-7 | TRBV5-1 | - | - | TGCGCCAGCAGCTTGGAATGGGGGCTGTGGGAGCAGTACTTC | CASSLEWGLWEQYF
TRBJ2-1 | TRBV29-1 | TRBD1 | - | TGCAGCGTTGACAGGGGGCGAGGCAATGAGCAGTTCTTC | CSVDRGRGNEQFF
TRBJ2-3 | TRBV7-9 | - | - | TGTGCCAGCAGCCCCCATACAGATACGCAGTATTTT | CASSPHTDTQYF
TRBJ2-2 | TRBV7-3 | - | - | TGTGCCAGCAGCTTAGTACGTCGGCACCGGCTTGGGGAGCTGTTTTTT | CASSLVRRHRLGELFF
TRBJ1-2 | TRBV2 | TRBD1 | - | TGTGCCAGCAGGGAAGACAGGGGCGGCCTCTATGGCTACACCTTC | CASREDRGGLYGYTF
TRBJ2-5 | TRBV7-9 | TRBD1 | - | TGTGCCAGCAGCGGACCGGGACAGGGCCGGGAGACCCAGTACTTC | CASSGPGQGRETQYF
TRBJ2-1 | TRBV7-9 | - | - | TGTGCCAGCAGCTTATTTCAGAATGAGCAGTTCTTC | CASSLFQNEQFF
TRBJ2-7 | TRBV5-4 | TRBD1 | - | TGTGCCAGCAGCGCGGCCGGGACAGGACTTTACGAGCAGTACTTC | CASSAAGTGLYEQYF
TRBJ2-7 | TRBV25-1 | - | - | TGTGCCAGCAGTGAAGGGGGGGCCGGGTACTTC | CASSEGGAGYF
TRBJ2-3 | TRBV11-2 | - | - | TGTGCCAGCAGCTTGGGAAGGTTGGGGAACACAGATACGCAGTATTTT | CASSLGRLGNTDTQYF
TRBJ2-7 | TRBV10-3 | - | - | TGTGCCATCAGTGAGTCCAACAGCTTGTACGAGCAGTACTTC | CAISESNSLYEQYF
TRBJ2-3 | TRBV4-1 | TRBD2 | - | TGCGCCAGCAGCCGAACTAGCGGGAGTACTACAGATACGCAGTATTTT | CASSRTSGSTTDTQYF
TRBJ2-1 | TRBV7-6 | - | - | TGTGCCAGCAGCCAACCCCAGGGGGGCAGCCCCTACAATGAGCAGTTCTTC | CASSQPQGGSPYNEQFF
TRBJ1-2 | TRBV2 | - | - | TGTGCCAGCAGGTCTAACGGCTACACCTTC | CASRSNGYTF
TRBJ2-7 | TRBV25-1 | - | once | TGTGCCAGCAGTCTAGGGGGTGACAGATACCCCTACGAGCAGTACTTC | CASSLGGDRYPYEQYF
TRBJ2-5 | TRBV4-3 | TRBD2 | - | TGCGCCAGCAGCCACGGACTAGCGGGAACGACAATTCAAGAGACCCAGTACTTC | CASSHGLAGTTIQETQYF
TRBJ2-4 | TRBV9 | - | - | TGTGCCAGCAGTGAGGACGGCCTAGCCAAAAACATTCAGTACTTC | CASSEDGLAKNIQYF
TRBJ2-5 | TRBV27 | TRBD2 | - | TGTGCCAGCAGACCTAGCGGGAGGCAAGAGACCCAGTACTTC | CASRPSGRQETQYF
TRBJ2-7 | TRBV11-2 | - | - | TGTGCCAGCAGCTTTTCCCGGACCGCCTCCTACGAGCAGTACTTC | CASSFSRTASYEQYF
TRBJ2-7 | TRBV6-1 | TRBD2 | - | TGTGCCACCAGTGGGGGGCTCGCGGGAGGTCAAACCTACGAGCAGTACTTC | CATSGGLAGGQTYEQYF
TRBJ2-3 | TRBV28 | - | - | TGTGCCAGCAGTCCCATCCGGGCTAGCGCGCTCACAGATACGCAGTATTTT | CASSPIRASALTDTQYF
TRBJ2-2 | TRBV27 | - | - | TGTGCCAGCAGTTTATCGGGGACCGGGGAGCTGTTTTTT | CASSLSGTGELFF
TRBJ1-5 | TRBV9 | - | - | TGTGCCAGCAGCCCTGGGGGTCTACAGCCCCAGCATTTT | CASSPGGLQPQHF
TRBJ2-3 | TRBV7-9 | - | - | TGTGCCAGCAGCCCTCAGGCTAGCACAGATACGCAGTATTTT | CASSPQASTDTQYF
TRBJ2-1 | TRBV12-5 | - | - | TGTGCTAGTGGACCCGCGGACAATGAGCAGTTCTTC | CASGPADNEQFF